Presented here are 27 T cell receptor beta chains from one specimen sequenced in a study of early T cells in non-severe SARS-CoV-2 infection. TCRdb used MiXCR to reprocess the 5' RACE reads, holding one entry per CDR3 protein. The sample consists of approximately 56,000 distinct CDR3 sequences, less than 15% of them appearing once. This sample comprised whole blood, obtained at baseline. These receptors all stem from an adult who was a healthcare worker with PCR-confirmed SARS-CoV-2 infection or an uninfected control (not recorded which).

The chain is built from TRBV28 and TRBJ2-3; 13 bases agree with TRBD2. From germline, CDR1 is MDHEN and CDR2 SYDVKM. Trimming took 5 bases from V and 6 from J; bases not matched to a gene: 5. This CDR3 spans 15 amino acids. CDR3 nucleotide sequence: TGTGCCAGCAGTACCGGACTAGCGGGAGCGGATACGCAGTATTTT. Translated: CASSTGLAGADTQYF.

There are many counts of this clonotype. This chain's CDR3 is CASRTETGANVLTF. As DNA, the CDR3 is TGCGCCAGCCGTACAGAGACTGGGGCCAACGTCCTGACTTTC. The gene calls are TRBV5-1 and TRBJ2-6; D is ambiguous. The length of the CDR3 is 14 residues. From germline, CDR1 is SGHRS and CDR2 YFSETQ. With 7 bases removed from V and 2 bases from J, the gap between germline ends came to 10 bases.

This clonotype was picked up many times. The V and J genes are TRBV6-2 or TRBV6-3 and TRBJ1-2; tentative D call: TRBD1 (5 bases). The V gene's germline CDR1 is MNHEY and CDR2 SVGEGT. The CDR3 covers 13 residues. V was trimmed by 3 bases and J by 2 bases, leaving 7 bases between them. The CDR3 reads CASSYWGNYGYTF. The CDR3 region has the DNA TGTGCCAGCAGTTATTGGGGGAACTATGGCTACACCTTC.

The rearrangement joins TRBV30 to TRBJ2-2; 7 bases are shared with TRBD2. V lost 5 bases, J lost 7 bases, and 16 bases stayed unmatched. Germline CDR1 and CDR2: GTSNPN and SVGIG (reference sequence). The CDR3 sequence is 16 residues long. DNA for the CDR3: TGTGCCTGGGCCGGGACTACAGCAACGAAGAGCGGGGAGCTGTTTTTT. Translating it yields CAWAGTTATKSGELFF.

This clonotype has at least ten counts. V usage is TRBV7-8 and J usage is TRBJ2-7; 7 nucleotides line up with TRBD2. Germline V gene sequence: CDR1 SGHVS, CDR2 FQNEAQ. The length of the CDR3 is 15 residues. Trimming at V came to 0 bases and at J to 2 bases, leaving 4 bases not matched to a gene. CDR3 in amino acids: CASSLAGGLTYEQYF. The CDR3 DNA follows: TGTGCCAGCAGCTTAGCGGGAGGGCTGACCTACGAGCAGTACTTC.

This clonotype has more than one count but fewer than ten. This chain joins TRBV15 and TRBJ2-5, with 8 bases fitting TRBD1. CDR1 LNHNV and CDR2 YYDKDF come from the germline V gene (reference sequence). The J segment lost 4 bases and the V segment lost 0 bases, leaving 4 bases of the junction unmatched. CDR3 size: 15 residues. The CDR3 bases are TGTGCCACCAGCAGAGATGGCGGACAGGGAGAGACCCAGTACTTC. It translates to CATSRDGGQGETQYF.

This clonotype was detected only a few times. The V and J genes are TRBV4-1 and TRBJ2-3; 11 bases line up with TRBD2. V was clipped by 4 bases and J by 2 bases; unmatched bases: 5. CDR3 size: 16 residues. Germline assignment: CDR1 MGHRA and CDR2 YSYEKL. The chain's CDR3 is CASSPPSGRITDTQYF. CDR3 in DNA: TGCGCCAGCAGCCCGCCTAGCGGGAGGATCACAGATACGCAGTATTTT.

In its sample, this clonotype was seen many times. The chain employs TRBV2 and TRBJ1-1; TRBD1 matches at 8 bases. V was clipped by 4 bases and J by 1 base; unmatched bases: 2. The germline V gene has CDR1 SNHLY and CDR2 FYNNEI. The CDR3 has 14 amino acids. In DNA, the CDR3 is TGTGCCAGCAGTGCGGACAGGGCGAACACTGAAGCTTTCTTT. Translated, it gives CASSADRANTEAFF. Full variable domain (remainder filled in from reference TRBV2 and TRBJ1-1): EPEVTQTPSHQVTQMGQEVILRCVPISNHLYFYWYRQILGQKVEFLVSFYNNEISEKSEIFDDQFSVERPDGSNFTLKIRSTKLEDSAMYFCASSADRANTEAFFGQGTRLTVV.

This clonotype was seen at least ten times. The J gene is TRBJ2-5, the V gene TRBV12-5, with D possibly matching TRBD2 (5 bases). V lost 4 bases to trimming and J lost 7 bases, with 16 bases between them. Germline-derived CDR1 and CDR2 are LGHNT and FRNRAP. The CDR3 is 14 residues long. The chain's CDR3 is CASGSALVLGTQYF. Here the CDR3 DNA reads TGTGCTAGTGGTTCGGCACTAGTTCTTGGGACCCAGTACTTC.

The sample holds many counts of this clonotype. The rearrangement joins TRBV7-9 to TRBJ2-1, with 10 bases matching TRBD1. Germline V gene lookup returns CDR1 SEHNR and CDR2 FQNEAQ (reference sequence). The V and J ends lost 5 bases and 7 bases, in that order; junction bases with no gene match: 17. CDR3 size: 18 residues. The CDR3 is CASSLGSADRGRKNEQFF. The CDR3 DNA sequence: TGTGCCAGCAGCCTAGGATCCGCCGACAGGGGGCGTAAGAATGAGCAGTTCTTC.

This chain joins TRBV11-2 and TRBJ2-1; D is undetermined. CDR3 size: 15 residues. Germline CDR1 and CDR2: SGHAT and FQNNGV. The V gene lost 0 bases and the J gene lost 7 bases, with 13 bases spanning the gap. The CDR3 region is CASSLDRAGLNEQFF. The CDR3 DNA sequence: TGTGCCAGCAGCTTAGATCGAGCCGGGCTGAATGAGCAGTTCTTC.

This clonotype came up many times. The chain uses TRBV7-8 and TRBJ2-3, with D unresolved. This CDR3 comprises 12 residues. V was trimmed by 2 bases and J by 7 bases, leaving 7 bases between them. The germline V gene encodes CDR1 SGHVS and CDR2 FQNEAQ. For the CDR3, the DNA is TGTGCCAGCAGCTTATTCGGGTATACGCAGTATTTT. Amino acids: CASSLFGYTQYF. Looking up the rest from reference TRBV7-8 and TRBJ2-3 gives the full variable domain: GAGVSQSPRYKVAKRGQDVALRCDPISGHVSLFWYQQALGQGPEFLTYFQNEAQLDKSGLPSDRFFAERPEGSVSTLKIQRTQQEDSAVYLCASSLFGYTQYFGPGTRLTVL.

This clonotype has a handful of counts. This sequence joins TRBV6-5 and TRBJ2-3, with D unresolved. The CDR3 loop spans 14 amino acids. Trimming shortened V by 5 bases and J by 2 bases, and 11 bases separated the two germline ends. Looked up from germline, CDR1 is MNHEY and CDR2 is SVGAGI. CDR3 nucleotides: TGTGCCAGCAGTCCCGGACGCAACACAGATACGCAGTATTTT. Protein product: CASSPGRNTDTQYF.

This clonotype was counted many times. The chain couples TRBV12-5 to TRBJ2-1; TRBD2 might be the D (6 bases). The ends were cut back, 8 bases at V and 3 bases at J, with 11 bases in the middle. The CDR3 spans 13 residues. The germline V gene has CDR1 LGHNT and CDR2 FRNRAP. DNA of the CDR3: TGTGCTAGTTCCGGGAGATTCTACAATGAGCAGTTCTTC. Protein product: CASSGRFYNEQFF. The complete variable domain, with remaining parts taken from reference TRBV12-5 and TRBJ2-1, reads DARVTQTPRHKVTEMGQEVTMRCQPILGHNTVFWYRQTMMQGLELLAYFRNRAPLDDSGMPKDRFSAEMPDATLATLKIQPSEPRDSAVYFCASSGRFYNEQFFGPGTRLTVL.

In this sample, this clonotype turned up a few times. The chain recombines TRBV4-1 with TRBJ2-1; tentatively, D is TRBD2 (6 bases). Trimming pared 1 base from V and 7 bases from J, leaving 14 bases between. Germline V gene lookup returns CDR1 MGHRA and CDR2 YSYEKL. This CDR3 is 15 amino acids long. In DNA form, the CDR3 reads TGCGCCAGCAGCCAAGTACGGGGGTGGGGTAATGAGCAGTTCTTC. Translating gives CASSQVRGWGNEQFF.

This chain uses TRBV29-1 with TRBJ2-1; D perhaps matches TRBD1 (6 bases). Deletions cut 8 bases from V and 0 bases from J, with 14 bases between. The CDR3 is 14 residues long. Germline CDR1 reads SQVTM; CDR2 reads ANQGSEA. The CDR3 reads CSITGLGSYNEQFF. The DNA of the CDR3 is TGCAGCATCACAGGGCTCGGCTCCTACAATGAGCAGTTCTTC.

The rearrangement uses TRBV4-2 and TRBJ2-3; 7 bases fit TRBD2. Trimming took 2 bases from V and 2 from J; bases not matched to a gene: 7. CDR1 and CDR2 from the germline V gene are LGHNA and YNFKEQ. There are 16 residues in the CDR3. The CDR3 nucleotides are TGTGCCAGCAGCCAACCCCAGCGGGGCTACACAGATACGCAGTATTTT. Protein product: CASSQPQRGYTDTQYF.

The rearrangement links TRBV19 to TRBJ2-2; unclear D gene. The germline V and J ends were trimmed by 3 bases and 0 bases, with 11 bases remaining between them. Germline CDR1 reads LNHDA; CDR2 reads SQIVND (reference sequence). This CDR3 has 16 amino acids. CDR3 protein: CASSIRHPPNTGELFF. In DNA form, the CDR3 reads TGTGCCAGTAGTATTAGACACCCTCCGAACACCGGGGAGCTGTTTTTT.

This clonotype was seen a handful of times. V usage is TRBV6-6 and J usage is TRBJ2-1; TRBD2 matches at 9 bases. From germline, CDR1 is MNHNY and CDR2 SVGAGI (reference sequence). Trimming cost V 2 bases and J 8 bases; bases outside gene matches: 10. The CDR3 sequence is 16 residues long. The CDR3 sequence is CASSYPAGGQRDEQFF. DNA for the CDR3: TGTGCCAGCAGTTACCCTGCGGGGGGGCAGCGCGATGAGCAGTTCTTC.

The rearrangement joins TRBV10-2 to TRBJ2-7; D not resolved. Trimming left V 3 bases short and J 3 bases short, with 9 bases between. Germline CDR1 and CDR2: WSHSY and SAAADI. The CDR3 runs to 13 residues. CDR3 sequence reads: CASSDGWDYEQYF. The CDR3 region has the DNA TGCGCCAGCAGTGATGGGTGGGACTACGAGCAGTACTTC.

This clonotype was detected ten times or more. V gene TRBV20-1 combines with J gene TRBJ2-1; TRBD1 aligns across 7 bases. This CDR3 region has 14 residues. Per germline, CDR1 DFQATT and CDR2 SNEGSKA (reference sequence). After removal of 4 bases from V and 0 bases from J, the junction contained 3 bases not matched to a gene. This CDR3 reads CSAIDRDSYNEQFF. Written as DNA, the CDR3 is TGCAGTGCTATCGACAGGGACTCCTACAATGAGCAGTTCTTC.

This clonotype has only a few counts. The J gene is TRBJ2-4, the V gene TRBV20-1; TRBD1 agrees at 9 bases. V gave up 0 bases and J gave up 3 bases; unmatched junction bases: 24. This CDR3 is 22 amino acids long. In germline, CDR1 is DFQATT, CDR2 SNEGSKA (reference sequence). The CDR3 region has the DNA TGCAGTGCTAGAGATCGTAACCCTTCGGCGGGACAGGGACGTGGGGACAAAAACATTCAGTACTTC. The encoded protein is CSARDRNPSAGQGRGDKNIQYF.

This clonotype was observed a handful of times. This chain's CDR3 is CASSLGRNIQYF. In nucleotides, the CDR3 is TGTGCCAGCAGTTTGGGCAGAAACATTCAGTACTTC. The chain couples TRBV12-3 or TRBV12-4 to TRBJ2-4; D remains ambiguous. CDR3 length: 12 residues. The V end lost 3 bases, the J end lost 6 bases, and 6 bases lay between the germline ends.

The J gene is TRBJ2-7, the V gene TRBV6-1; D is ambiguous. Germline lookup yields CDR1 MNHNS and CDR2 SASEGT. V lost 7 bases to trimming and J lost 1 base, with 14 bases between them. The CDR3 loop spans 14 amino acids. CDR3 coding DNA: TGTGCCAGCACCAAAGGCAGTCCATCCTACGAGCAGTACTTC. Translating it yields CASTKGSPSYEQYF.

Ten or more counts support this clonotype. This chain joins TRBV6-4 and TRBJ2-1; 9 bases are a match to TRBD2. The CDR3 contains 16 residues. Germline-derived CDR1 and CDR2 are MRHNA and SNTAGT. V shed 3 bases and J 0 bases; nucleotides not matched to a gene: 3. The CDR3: CASSDLAGDSYNEQFF. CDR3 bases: TGTGCCAGCAGTGATTTAGCGGGGGACTCCTACAATGAGCAGTTCTTC.

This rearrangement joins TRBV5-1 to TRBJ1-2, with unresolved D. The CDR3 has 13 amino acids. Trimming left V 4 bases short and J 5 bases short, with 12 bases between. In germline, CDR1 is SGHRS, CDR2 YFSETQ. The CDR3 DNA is TGCGCCAGCAGCCCCGGCGGGGATTATGGCTACACCTTC. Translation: CASSPGGDYGYTF.

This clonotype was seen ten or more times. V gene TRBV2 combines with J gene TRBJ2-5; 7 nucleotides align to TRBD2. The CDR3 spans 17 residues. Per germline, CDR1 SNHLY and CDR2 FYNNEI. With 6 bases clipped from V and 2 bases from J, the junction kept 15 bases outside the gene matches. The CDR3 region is CASSWSLESGEQETQYF. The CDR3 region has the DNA TGTGCCAGCAGCTGGAGTTTAGAAAGCGGGGAGCAAGAGACCCAGTACTTC.